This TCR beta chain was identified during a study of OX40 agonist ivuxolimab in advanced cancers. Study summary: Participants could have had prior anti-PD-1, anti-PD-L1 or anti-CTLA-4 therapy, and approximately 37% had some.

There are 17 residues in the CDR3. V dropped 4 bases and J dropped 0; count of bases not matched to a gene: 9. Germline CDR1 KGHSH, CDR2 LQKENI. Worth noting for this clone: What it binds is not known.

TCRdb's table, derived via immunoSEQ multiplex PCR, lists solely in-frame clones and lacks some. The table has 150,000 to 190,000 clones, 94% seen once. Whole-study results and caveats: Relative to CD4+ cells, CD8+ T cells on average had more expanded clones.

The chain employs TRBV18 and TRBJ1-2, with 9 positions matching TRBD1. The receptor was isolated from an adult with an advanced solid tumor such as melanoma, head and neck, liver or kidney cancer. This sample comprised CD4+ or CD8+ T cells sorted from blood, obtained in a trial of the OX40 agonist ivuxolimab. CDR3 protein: CASSLSGTGSSNYGYTF. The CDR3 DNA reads TGTGCCAGCTCACTGTCCGGGACAGGGTCCTCTAACTATGGCTACACCTTC.